This TCR beta chain was recovered during a study of blood T cell repertoires in COVID-19. The J segment lost 4 bases and the V segment lost 4 bases, leaving 9 bases of the junction unmatched. The CDR3 loop spans 16 amino acids. CDR1 is SGHDT and CDR2 is YYEEEE in the germline V gene. As handled by the study authors: Using reference gene primer amplification, nucleated cell counts were estimated. Clones were sequenced by immunoSEQ multiplex PCR, and TCRdb holds only the in-frame ones, with some missing. Clone size and the V and J calls come from that table; the DNA yielded D and trimming. The table lists about 90,000 clones, almost 95% of them singletons, with 6.3% in the top ten.

The sample taken for sequencing was peripheral blood. This sequence was found in an older woman with active COVID-19. The gene calls are TRBV5-6 and TRBJ1-5; TRBD1 aligns across 9 bases. As DNA, the CDR3 is TGTGCCAGCAGCCACGGGACAGGGCCGGGTAATCAGCCCCAGCATTTT. Its translation: CASSHGTGPGNQPQHF.